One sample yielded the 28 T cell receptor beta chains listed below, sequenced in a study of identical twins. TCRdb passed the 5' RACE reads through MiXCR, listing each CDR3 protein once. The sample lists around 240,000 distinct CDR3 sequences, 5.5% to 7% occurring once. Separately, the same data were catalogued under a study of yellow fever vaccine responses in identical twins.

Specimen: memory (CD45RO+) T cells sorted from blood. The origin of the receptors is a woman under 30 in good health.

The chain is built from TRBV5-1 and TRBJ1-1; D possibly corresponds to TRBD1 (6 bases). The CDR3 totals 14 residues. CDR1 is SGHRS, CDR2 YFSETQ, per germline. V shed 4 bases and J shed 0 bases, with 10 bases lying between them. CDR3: CASSNTGMNTEAFF. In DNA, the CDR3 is TGCGCCAGCAGCAACACAGGGATGAACACTGAAGCTTTCTTT.

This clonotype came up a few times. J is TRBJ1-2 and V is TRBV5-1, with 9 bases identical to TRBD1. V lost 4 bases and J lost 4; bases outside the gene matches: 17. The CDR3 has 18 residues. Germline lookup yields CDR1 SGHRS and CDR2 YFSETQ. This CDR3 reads CASSLGAPPGQGAYGYTF. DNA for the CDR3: TGCGCCAGCAGCCTTGGGGCTCCCCCGGGACAGGGAGCCTATGGCTACACCTTC.

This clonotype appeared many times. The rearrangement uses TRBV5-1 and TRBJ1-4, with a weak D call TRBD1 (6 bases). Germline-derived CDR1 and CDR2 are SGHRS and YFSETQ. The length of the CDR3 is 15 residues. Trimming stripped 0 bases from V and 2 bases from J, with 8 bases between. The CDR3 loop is CASSLVQGTNEKLFF. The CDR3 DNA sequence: TGCGCCAGCAGCTTGGTGCAGGGGACTAATGAAAAACTGTTTTTT.

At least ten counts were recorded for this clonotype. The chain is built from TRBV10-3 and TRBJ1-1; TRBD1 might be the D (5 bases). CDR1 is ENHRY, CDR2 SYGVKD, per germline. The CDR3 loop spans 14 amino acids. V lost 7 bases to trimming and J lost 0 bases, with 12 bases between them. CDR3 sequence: CAIKKGTMNTEAFF. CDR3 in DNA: TGTGCCATCAAAAAGGGGACCATGAACACTGAAGCTTTCTTT.

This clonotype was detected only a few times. For the CDR3, the DNA is TGCAGTGCAAGGGCGGAGTACTATGGCTACACCTTC. Amino acids: CSARAEYYGYTF. The V gene is TRBV20-1, the J gene TRBJ1-2; unclear D gene. CDR1 and CDR2 (germline): DFQATT, SNEGSKA (reference sequence). V was pared by 6 bases and J by 3 bases, with 11 bases between. The CDR3 is made up of 12 amino acids.

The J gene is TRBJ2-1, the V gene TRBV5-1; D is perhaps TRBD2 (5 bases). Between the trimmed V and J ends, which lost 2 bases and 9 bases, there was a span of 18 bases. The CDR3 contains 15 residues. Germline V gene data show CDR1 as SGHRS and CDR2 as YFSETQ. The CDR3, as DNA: TGCGCCAGCAGCTTCAATTACGATAGCGCTTCTGAGCAGTTCTTC. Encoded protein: CASSFNYDSASEQFF.

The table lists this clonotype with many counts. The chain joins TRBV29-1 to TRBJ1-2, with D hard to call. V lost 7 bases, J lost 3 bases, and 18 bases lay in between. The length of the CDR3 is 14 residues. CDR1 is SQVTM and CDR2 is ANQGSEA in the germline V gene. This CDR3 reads CSARKPAGDYGYTF. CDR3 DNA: TGCAGCGCTAGAAAACCCGCCGGGGACTATGGCTACACCTTC.

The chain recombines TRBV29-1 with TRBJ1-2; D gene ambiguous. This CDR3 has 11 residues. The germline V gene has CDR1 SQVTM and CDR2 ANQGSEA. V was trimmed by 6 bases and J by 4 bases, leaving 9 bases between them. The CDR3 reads CSVSSSYGYTF. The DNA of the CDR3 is TGCAGCGTGTCCTCTTCCTATGGCTACACCTTC.

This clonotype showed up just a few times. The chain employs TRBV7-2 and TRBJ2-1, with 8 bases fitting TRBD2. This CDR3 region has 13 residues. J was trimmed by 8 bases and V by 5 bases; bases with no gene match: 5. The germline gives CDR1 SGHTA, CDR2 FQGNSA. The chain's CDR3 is CASSRSGGYEQFF. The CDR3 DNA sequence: TGTGCCAGCAGCCGGAGCGGGGGTTATGAGCAGTTCTTC. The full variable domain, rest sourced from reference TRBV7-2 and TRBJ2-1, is GAGVSQSPSNKVTEKGKDVELRCDPISGHTALYWYRQSLGQGLEFLIYFQGNSAPDKSGLPSDRFSAERTGGSVSTLTIQRTQQEDSAVYLCASSRSGGYEQFFGPGTRLTVL.

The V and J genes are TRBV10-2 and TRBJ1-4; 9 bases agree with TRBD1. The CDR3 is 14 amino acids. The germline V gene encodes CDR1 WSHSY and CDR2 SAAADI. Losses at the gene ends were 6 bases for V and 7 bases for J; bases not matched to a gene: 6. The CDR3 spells CASRTGGRIEKLFF. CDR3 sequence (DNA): TGCGCCAGCAGGACAGGGGGTCGGATTGAAAAACTGTTTTTT.

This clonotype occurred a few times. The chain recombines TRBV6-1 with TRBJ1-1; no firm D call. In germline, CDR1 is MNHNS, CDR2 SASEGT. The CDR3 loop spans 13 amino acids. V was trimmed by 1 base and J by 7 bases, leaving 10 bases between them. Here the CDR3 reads CASSEVQTGEAFF. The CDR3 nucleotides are TGTGCCAGCAGTGAAGTACAGACCGGTGAAGCTTTCTTT.

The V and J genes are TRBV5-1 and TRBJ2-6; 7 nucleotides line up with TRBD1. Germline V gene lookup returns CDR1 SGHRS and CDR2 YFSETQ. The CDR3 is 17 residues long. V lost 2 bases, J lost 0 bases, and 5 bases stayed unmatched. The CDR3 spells CASSFLGQTSGANVLTF. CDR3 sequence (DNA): TGCGCCAGCAGCTTTTTGGGACAGACCTCTGGGGCCAACGTCCTGACTTTC. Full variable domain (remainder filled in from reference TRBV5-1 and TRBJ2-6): KAGVTQTPRYLIKTRGQQVTLSCSPISGHRSVSWYQQTPGQGLQFLFEYFSETQRNKGNFPGRFSGRQFSNSRSEMNVSTLELGDSALYLCASSFLGQTSGANVLTFGAGSRLTVL.

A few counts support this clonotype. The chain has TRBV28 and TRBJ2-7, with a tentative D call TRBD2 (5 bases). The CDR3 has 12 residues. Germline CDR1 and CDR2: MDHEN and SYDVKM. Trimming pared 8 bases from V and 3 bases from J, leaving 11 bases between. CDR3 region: CASGRANYEQYV. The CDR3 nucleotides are TGTGCCAGCGGGCGGGCTAACTACGAGCAGTACGTC.

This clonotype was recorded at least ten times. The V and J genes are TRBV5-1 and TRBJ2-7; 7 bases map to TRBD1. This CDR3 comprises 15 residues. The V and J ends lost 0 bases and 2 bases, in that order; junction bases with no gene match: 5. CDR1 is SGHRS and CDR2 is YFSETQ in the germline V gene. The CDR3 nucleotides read TGCGCCAGCAGCTTGGAGGACAGGCCGGCCTACGAGCAGTACGTC. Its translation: CASSLEDRPAYEQYV.

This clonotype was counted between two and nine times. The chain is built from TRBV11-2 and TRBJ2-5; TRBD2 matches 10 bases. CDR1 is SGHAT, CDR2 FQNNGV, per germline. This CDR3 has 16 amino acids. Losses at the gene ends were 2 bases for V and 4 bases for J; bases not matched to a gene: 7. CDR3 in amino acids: CASSLTGLAGGETQYF. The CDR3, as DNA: TGTGCCAGCAGCTTAACCGGTTTAGCGGGGGGAGAGACCCAGTACTTC.

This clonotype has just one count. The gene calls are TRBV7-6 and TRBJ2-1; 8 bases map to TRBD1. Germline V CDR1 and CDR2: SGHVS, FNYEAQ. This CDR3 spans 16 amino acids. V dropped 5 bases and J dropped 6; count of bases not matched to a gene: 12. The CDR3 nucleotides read TGTGCCAGCAGCGCTCAAGGGGGACAGGCTTTCAATGAGCAGTTCTTC. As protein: CASSAQGGQAFNEQFF. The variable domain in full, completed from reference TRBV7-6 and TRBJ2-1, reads GAGVSQSPRYKVTKRGQDVALRCDPISGHVSLYWYRQALGQGPEFLTYFNYEAQQDKSGLPNDRFSAERPEGSISTLTIQRTEQRDSAMYRCASSAQGGQAFNEQFFGPGTRLTVL.

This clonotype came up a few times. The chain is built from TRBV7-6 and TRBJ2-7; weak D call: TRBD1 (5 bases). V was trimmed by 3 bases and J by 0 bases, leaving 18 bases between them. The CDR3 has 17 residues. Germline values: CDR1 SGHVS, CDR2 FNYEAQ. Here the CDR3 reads CASSLGQGPNPSYEQYF. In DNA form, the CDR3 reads TGTGCCAGCAGCTTGGGTCAGGGCCCAAATCCCTCCTACGAGCAGTACTTC.

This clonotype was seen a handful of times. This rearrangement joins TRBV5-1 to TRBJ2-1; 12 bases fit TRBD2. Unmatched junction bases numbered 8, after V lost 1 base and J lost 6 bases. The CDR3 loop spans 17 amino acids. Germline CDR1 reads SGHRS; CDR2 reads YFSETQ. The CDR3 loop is CASSLSPSGGAINEQFF. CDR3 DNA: TGCGCCAGCAGCTTGTCGCCTAGCGGGGGGGCTATCAATGAGCAGTTCTTC.

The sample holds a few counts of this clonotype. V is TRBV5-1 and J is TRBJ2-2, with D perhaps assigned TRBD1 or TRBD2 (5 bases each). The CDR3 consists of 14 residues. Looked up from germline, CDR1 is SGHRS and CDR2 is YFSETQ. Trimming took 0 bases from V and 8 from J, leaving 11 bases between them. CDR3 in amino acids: CASSLVGTQGELFF. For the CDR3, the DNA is TGCGCCAGCAGCTTGGTGGGGACCCAAGGGGAGCTGTTTTTT.

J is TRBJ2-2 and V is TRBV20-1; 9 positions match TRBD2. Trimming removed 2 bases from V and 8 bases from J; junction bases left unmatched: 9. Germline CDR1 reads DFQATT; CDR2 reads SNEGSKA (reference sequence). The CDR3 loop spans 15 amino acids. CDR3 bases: TGCAGTGCTAGAAGGGTAGCGGGAGTAACTGGGGAGCTGTTTTTT. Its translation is CSARRVAGVTGELFF.

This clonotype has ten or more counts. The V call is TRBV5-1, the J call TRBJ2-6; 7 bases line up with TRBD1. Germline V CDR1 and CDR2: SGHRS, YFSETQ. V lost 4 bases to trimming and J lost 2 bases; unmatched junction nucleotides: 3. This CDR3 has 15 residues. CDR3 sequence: CASSQDRTGANVLTF. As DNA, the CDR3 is TGCGCCAGCAGCCAGGACAGGACTGGGGCCAACGTCCTGACTTTC.

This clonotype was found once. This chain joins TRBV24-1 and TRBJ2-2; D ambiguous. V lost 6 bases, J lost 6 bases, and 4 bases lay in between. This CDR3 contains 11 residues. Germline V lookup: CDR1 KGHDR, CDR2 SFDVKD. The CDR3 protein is CATSYAGELFF. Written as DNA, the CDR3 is TGTGCCACCAGTTACGCCGGGGAGCTGTTTTTT.

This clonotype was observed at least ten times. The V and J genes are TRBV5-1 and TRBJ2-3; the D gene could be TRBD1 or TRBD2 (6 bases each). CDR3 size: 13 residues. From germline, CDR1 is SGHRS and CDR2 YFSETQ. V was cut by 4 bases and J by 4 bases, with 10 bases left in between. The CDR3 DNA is TGCGCCAGCAGCGGGGGGCCGTCAGATACGCAGTATTTT. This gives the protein CASSGGPSDTQYF.

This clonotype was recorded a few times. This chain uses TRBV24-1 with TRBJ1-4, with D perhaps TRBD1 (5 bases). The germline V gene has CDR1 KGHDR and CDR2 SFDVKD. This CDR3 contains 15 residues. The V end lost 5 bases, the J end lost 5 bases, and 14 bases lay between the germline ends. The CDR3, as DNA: TGTGCCACCAGTGCCTCTACAGGCCCCAATGAAAAACTGTTTTTT. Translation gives CATSASTGPNEKLFF.

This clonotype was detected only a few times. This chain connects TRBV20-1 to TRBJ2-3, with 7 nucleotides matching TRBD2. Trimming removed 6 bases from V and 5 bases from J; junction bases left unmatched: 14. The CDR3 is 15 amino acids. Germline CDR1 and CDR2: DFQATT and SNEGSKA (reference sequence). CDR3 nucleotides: TGCAGTGCGAGACCCGGGGGAGGGCCTGAAGATACGCAGTATTTT. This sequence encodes CSARPGGGPEDTQYF.

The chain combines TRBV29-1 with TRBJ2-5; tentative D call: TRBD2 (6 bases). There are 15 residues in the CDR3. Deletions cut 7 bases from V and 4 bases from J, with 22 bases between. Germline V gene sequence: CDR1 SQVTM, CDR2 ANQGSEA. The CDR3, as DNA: TGCAGCGCTCAGCTAACGGGGGACCCAAGAGAGACCCAGTACTTC. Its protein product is CSAQLTGDPRETQYF.

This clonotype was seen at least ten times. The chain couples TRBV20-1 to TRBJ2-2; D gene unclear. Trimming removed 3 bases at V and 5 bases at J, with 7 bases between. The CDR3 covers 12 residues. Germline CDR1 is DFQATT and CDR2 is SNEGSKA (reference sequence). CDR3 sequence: CSASPTTGELFF. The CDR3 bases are TGCAGTGCTAGCCCGACTACCGGGGAGCTGTTTTTT.

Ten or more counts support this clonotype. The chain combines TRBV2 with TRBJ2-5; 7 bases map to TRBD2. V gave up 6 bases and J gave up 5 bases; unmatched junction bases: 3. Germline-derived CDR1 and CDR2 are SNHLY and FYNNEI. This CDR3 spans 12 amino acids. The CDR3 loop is CASSTSVETQYF. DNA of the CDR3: TGTGCCAGCAGCACTAGCGTGGAGACCCAGTACTTC. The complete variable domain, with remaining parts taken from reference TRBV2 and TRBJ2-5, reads EPEVTQTPSHQVTQMGQEVILRCVPISNHLYFYWYRQILGQKVEFLVSFYNNEISEKSEIFDDQFSVERPDGSNFTLKIRSTKLEDSAMYFCASSTSVETQYFGPGTRLLVL.